This is a list of T cell receptor beta chains from one sample in a study of cytomegalovirus exposure and HLA in healthy donors. The table came from immunoSEQ multiplex PCR; TCRdb's copy has only in-frame clones and leaves some out. The sample has about 130,000 clones; about 10% are singletons. Sequenced sample: PBMCs. Receptors originate from a woman between 18 and 29 years old in good health and CMV-seropositive. Each CDR3 is given with its conserved first and last residue. The order of the fields is V gene, CDR3 protein.

v_gene: TRBV9
CDR3aa: CASSVGGDFEQYF

v_gene: TRBV19
CDR3aa: CASSIGGNQPQHF

v_gene: TRBV30
CDR3aa: CAWSAQTSYGYTF

v_gene: TRBV7-7
CDR3aa: CASSRLAGQETQYF

v_gene: TRBV19
CDR3aa: CASSPHLIAGPYNEQFF

v_gene: TRBV19
CDR3aa: CASSILGGTSGSSYEQYF

v_gene: TRBV9
CDR3aa: CASSVVVSGELFF

v_gene: TRBV30
CDR3aa: CAWRAGGNNQPQHF

v_gene: TRBV7-9
CDR3aa: CASSLAKYPVGYTF

v_gene: TRBV7-8
CDR3aa: CASSSVGQNQPQHF

v_gene: TRBV21-1
CDR3aa: CASSKVTVEDEQFF

v_gene: TRBV20-1
CDR3aa: CSAMGGYGYTF

v_gene: TRBV9
CDR3aa: CASSLGGGVDTQYF

v_gene: TRBV5-6
CDR3aa: CASSLLAAGGDTQYF

v_gene: TRBV6-5
CDR3aa: CASSYAGSGYTF

v_gene: TRBV28
CDR3aa: CASSLPFGEQYF

v_gene: TRBV2
CDR3aa: CASITGLAGGATDTQYF

v_gene: TRBV6-1
CDR3aa: CASRHDSQNTEAFF

v_gene: TRBV6-5
CDR3aa: CASSYTNKLVGETQYF

v_gene: TRBV11-2
CDR3aa: CASSLDPSAYEQYF

v_gene: TRBV5-4
CDR3aa: CASSSDDSHEDGYTF

v_gene: TRBV2
CDR3aa: CASNQGVYGYTF

v_gene: TRBV6-5
CDR3aa: CASSYERTRGTEAFF

v_gene: TRBV10-3
CDR3aa: CAISETSGTQETQYF

v_gene: TRBV7-9
CDR3aa: CASSSIDSFSGNTIYF

v_gene: TRBV7-2
CDR3aa: CASSTSMFFEQYF

v_gene: TRBV30
CDR3aa: CAWNRRQASFF